A selection of T cell receptor beta chains follows, all from one sample in a study of early T cells in non-severe SARS-CoV-2 infection. TCRdb reanalysed the 5' RACE reads using MiXCR and keeps one entry per CDR3 protein. The sample has about 77,000 distinct CDR3 sequences, roughly 9.6% seen once. Sequences were obtained from whole blood. The receptors derive from an adult who was a healthcare worker with PCR-confirmed SARS-CoV-2 infection or an uninfected control (not recorded which). Each CDR3 is given with its conserved first and last residue. Each record gives: V gene, D gene, J gene, clone size, CDR3 protein, CDR3 DNA. A D gene is named only where the DNA matches it firmly. Rows give clone size only sometimes, using once, few, many, or a class for an expanded clone.

TRBV3-1,-,TRBJ2-1,many,CASSQDLGGLSYNEQFF,TGTGCCAGCAGCCAAGATCTCGGCGGACTATCCTACAATGAGCAGTTCTTC
TRBV20-1,TRBD1,TRBJ1-5,few,CSASTGDQLVPQHF,TGCAGTGCCAGCACAGGGGACCAGCTTGTGCCCCAGCATTTT
TRBV6-1,-,TRBJ1-6,many,CASSDGQGDSPLHF,TGTGCCAGCAGTGACGGGCAGGGAGACTCACCCCTCCACTTT
TRBV10-3,-,TRBJ2-1,-,CAISETGMNEQFF,TGTGCCATCAGTGAGACAGGGATGAATGAGCAGTTCTTC
TRBV4-2,TRBD2,TRBJ2-2,-,CASSQLYGLAETDSTGELFF,TGTGCCAGCAGCCAACTTTACGGACTAGCGGAGACCGATTCCACCGGGGAGCTGTTTTTT
TRBV13,-,TRBJ1-1,few,CASSLVSGTEAFF,TGTGCCAGCAGCTTAGTGTCCGGGACTGAAGCTTTCTTT
TRBV7-9,-,TRBJ2-5,few,CASSLDGGKETQYF,TGTGCCAGCAGCTTAGATGGGGGAAAAGAGACCCAGTACTTC
TRBV11-2,TRBD2,TRBJ2-5,many,CASSFYPSGSRLETQYF,TGTGCCAGCAGCTTCTACCCTAGCGGGAGTCGTCTGGAGACCCAGTACTTC
TRBV7-9,-,TRBJ1-4,-,CASSFGRTNEKLFF,TGTGCCAGCAGCTTCGGTCGAACTAATGAAAAACTGTTTTTT
TRBV29-1,-,TRBJ2-6,-,CSVVLSSGANVLTF,TGCAGCGTTGTCCTTAGCTCTGGGGCCAACGTCCTGACTTTC
TRBV20-1,TRBD2,TRBJ2-1,many,CSAGTSGYNEQFF,TGCAGTGCTGGGACTAGCGGGTACAATGAGCAGTTCTTC
TRBV3-1,-,TRBJ2-7,-,CASSGSYEQYF,TGTGCCAGCAGCGGGAGCTACGAGCAGTACTTC
TRBV7-9,TRBD1,TRBJ2-7,few,CASSSATGNYEQYF,TGTGCCAGCAGCTCGGCGACAGGGAACTACGAGCAGTACTTC
TRBV20-1,TRBD1,TRBJ2-3,many,CSAIRTGNTDTQYF,TGCAGTGCTATAAGGACAGGGAATACCGATACGCAGTATTTT
TRBV11-2,-,TRBJ2-1,-,CASSLVTYNEQFF,TGTGCCAGCAGCTTAGTGACGTACAATGAGCAGTTCTTC